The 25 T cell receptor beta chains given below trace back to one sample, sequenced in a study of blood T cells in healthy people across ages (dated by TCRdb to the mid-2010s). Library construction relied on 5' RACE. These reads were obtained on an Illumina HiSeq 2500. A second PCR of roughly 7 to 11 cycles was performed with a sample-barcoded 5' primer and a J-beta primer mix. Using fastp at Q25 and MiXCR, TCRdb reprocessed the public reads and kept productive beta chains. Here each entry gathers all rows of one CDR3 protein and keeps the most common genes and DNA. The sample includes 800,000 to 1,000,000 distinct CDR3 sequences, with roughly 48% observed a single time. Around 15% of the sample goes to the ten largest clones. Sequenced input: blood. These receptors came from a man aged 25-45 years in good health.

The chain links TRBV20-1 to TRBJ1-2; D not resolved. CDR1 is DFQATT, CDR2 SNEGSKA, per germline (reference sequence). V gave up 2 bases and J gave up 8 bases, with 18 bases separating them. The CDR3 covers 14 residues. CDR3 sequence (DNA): TGCAGTGCTAGACCCCCCGGGAGCCAGCAGGGCTACACCTTC. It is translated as CSARPPGSQQGYTF.

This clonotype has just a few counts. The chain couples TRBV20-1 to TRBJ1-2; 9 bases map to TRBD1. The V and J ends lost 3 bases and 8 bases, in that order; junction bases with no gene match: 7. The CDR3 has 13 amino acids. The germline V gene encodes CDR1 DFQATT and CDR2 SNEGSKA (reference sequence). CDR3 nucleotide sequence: TGCAGTGCTAGTACGGGACAGGGACGAGGCTACACCTTC. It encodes CSASTGQGRGYTF.

CDR3 nucleotides: TGTGCCAGCACCCCGGGACAGGGTTACAATGAGCAGTTCTTC. Protein sequence: CASTPGQGYNEQFF. This chain joins TRBV11-1 and TRBJ2-1; TRBD1 matches 9 bases. This CDR3 has 14 amino acids. Germline V CDR1 and CDR2: SGHAT, FQDESV (reference sequence). With V trimmed by 7 bases and J by 4 bases, 5 bases remained unmatched.

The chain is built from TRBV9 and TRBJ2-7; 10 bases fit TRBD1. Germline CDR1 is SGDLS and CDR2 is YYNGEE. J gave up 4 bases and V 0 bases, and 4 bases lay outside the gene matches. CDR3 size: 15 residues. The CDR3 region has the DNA TGTGCCAGCAGCGTAGCTGCGGGACAGGGGTACGAGCAGTACTTC. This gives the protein CASSVAAGQGYEQYF.

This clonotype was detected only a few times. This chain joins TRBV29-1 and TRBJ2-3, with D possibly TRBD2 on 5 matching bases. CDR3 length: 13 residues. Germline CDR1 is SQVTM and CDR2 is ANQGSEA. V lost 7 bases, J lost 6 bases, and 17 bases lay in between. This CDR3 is CSAILVTSDTQYF. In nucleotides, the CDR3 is TGCAGCGCCATACTAGTTACTTCGGATACGCAGTATTTT.

This CDR3 is CASSWAGVAGGNEQFF. CDR3 in DNA: TGCGCCAGCAGCTGGGCCGGGGTAGCGGGGGGCAATGAGCAGTTCTTC. The chain has TRBV5-1 and TRBJ2-1; 10 bases are shared with TRBD2. Per the germline V gene, CDR1 is SGHRS and CDR2 is YFSETQ. The CDR3 extends over 16 amino acids. J gave up 6 bases and V 3 bases, and 9 bases lay outside the gene matches.

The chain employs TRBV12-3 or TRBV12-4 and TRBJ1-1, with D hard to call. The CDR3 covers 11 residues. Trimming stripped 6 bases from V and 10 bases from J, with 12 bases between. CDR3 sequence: CASSLMKRAFF. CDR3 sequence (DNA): TGTGCCAGCAGCCTGATGAAGCGAGCTTTCTTT.

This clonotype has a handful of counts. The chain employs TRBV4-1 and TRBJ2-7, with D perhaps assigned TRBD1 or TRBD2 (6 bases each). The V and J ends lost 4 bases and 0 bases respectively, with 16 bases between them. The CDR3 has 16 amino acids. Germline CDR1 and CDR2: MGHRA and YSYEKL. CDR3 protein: CASSRDWTADSYEQYF. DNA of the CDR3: TGCGCCAGCAGCCGGGACTGGACAGCTGACTCCTACGAGCAGTACTTC.

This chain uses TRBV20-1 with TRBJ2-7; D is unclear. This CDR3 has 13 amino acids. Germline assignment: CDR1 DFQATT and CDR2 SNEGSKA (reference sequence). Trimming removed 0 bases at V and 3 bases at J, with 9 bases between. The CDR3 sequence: CSARDVGSYEQYF. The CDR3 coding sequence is TGCAGTGCTAGAGATGTTGGCAGCTACGAGCAGTACTTC.

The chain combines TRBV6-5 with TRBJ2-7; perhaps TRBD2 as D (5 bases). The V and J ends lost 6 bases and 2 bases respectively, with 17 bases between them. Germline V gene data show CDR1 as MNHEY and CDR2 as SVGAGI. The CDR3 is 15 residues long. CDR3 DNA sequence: TGTGCCAGCAGCTACCTTGTGGGGAGCCCCTACGAGCAGTACTTC. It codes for CASSYLVGSPYEQYF.

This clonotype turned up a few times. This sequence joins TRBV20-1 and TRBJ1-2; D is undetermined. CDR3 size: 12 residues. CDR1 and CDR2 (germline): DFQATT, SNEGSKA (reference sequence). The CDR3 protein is CIASIQNYGYTF. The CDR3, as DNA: TGCATTGCGAGTATTCAAAACTATGGCTACACCTTC.

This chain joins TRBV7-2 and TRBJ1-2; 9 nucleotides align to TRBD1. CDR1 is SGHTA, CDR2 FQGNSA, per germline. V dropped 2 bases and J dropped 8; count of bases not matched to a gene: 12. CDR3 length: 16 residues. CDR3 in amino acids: CASSLSWSGQGSGYTF. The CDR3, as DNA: TGTGCCAGCAGCTTAAGTTGGTCCGGACAGGGGAGCGGCTACACCTTC. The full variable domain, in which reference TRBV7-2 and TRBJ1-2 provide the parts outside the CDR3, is GAGVSQSPSNKVTEKGKDVELRCDPISGHTALYWYRQSLGQGLEFLIYFQGNSAPDKSGLPSDRFSAERTGGSVSTLTIQRTQQEDSAVYLCASSLSWSGQGSGYTFGSGTRLTVV.

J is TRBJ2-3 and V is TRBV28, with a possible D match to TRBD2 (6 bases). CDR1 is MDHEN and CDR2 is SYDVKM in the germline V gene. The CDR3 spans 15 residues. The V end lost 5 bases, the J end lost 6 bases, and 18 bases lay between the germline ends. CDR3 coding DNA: TGTGCCAGCAGTACACCCGGAGGGACGAGCGATACGCAGTATTTT. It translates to CASSTPGGTSDTQYF.

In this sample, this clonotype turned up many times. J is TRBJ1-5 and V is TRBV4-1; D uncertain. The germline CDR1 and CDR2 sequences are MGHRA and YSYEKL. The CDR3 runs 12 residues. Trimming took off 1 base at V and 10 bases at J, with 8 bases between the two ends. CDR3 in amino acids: CASSQAFGPQHF. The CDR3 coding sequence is TGCGCCAGCAGCCAAGCTTTCGGACCCCAGCATTTT.

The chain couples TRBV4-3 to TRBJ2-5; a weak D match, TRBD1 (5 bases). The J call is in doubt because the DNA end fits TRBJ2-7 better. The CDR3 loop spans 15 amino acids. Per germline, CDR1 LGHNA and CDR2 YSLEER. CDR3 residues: CASSQDKGLTYEQYF. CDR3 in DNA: TGCGCCAGCAGCCAAGATAAGGGGTTGACCTACGAGCAGTACTTC.

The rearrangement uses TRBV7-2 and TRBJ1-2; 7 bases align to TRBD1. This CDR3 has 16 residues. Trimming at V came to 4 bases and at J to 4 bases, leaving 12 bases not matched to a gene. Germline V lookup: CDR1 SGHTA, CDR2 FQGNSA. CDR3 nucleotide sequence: TGTGCCAGCAGCTCGACGACAGGGTTGGCAGCCTATGGCTACACCTTC. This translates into CASSSTTGLAAYGYTF.

CDR3 residues: CASSQVRGAEQYF. For the CDR3, the DNA is TGTGCCAGCAGCCAAGTGAGGGGGGCCGAGCAGTACTTC. This rearrangement joins TRBV3-1 to TRBJ2-7; D possibly matches TRBD1 or TRBD2 (6 bases each). The CDR3 has 13 amino acids. Trimming cost V 1 base and J 6 bases, with 10 bases left between them. Germline loops: CDR1 LGHDT, CDR2 YNNKEL (reference sequence).

The CDR3 coding sequence is TGTGCCAGCAGCCCTGGGGGACGACTGGGATCTTACGAGCAGTACTTC. It yields the protein CASSPGGRLGSYEQYF. This chain connects TRBV5-5 to TRBJ2-7; D could derive from TRBD1 or TRBD2 (5 bases each). This CDR3 is built from 16 residues. V dropped 4 bases and J dropped 4 bases, with 21 bases sitting between them. Germline CDR1 and CDR2: SGHKS and YYEKEE (reference sequence).

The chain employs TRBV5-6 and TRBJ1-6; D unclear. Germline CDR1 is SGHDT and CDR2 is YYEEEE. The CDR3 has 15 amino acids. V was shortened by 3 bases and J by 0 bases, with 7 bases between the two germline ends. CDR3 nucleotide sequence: TGTGCCAGCAGCTCGATAGACTCCTATAATTCACCCCTCCACTTT. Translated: CASSSIDSYNSPLHF. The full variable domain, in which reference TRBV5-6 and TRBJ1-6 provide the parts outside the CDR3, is DAGVTQSPTHLIKTRGQQVTLRCSPKSGHDTVSWYQQALGQGPQFIFQYYEEEERQRGNFPDRFSGHQFPNYSSELNVNALLLGDSALYLCASSSIDSYNSPLHFGNGTRLTVT.

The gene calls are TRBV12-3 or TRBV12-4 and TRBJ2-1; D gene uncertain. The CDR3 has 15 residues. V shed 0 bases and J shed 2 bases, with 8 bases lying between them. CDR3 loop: CASSLALQPYNEQFF. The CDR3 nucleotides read TGTGCCAGCAGTTTAGCGCTCCAGCCCTACAATGAGCAGTTCTTC.

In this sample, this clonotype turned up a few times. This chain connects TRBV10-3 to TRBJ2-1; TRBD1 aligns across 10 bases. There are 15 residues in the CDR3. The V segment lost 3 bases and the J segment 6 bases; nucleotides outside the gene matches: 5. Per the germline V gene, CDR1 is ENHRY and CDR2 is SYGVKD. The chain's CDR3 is CAISDPGQGSNEQFF. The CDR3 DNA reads TGTGCCATCAGTGACCCGGGACAGGGGAGCAATGAGCAGTTCTTC.

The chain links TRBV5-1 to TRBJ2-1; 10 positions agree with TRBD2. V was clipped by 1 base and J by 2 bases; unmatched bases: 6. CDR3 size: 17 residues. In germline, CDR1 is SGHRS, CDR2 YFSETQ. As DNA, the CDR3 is TGCGCCAGCAGCTTGACTAGCGGGGCTGCTGCCTACAATGAGCAGTTCTTC. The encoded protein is CASSLTSGAAAYNEQFF.

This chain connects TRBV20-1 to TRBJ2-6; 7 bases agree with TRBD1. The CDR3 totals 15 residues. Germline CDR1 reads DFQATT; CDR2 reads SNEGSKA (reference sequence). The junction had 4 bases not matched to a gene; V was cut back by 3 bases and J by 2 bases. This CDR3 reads CSARRGHAGANVLTF. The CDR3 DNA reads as TGCAGTGCTAGGAGGGGGCACGCTGGGGCCAACGTCCTGACTTTC.

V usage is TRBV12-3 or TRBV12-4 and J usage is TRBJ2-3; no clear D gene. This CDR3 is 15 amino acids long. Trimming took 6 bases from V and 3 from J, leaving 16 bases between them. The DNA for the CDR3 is TGTGCCAGCAGGGGCCGGAGTGAGTGGACAGATACGCAGTATTTT. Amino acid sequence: CASRGRSEWTDTQYF.

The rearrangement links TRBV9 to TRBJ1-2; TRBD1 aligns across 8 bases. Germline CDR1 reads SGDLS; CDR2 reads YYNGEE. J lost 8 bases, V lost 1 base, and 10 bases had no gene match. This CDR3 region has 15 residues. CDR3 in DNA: TGTGCCAGCAGCGTATGGGCAGGGGGCACAGAAGGCTACACCTTC. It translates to CASSVWAGGTEGYTF. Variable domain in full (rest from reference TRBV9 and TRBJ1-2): DSGVTQTPKHLITATGQRVTLRCSPRSGDLSVYWYQQSLDQGLQFLIQYYNGEERAKGNILERFSAQQFPDLHSELNLSSLELGDSALYFCASSVWAGGTEGYTFGSGTRLTVV.